This paragraph reports one T cell receptor (beta chain). At one of its ends the junction is not consistent with the germline gene, which may arise from a read error. A primer matching the constant region was used to make TCR beta cDNA from around 550 ng of total RNA. Three nested multiplex PCR rounds, a slightly modified ARM-PCR method, built the TCR beta libraries. TRBV1-TRBV30 forward primers and a C-beta reverse primer were used in the first two PCR rounds, which each ran for about 10 cycles. One entry per CDR3 protein, called by TCRdb with MiXCR from the multiplex PCR reads. The sample has fewer than 50,000 distinct CDR3 sequences, roughly 75% seen once. These data belong to a study of tumor-infiltrating lymphocytes in primary liver carcinoma. The CDR3 length is 13 residues. Germline V gene lookup returns CDR1 SGHRS and CDR2 YFSETQ. The source material, about 19-30 mg of unsorted bulk tissue, was used to co-extract RNA and DNA.

The clonotype comes from a woman aged 25 to 45 with primary liver carcinoma and hepatitis B virus infection. This chain uses TRBV5-1 with TRBJ1-1; unclear D gene. Sequencing was performed on tumor-adjacent normal liver tissue. Written as DNA, the CDR3 is TGCGCCGGCAGCTTGGATCTCAGGACTGAAGCTATCTTT. It codes for CAGSLDLRTEAIF.